The count of the clone carrying this TCR beta chain is one. Its specificity is not known. Sample-barcoded 5' priming and a J-beta primer mix drove a second PCR of 7 to 11 cycles. MiXCR, applied by TCRdb to the 5' RACE reads, yields one record per CDR3 protein. The repertoire includes more than 1 million distinct CDR3 sequences, more than 35% of them detected once, and approximately 19% sits in the top ten. This entry is derived from a study of blood T cells in healthy people across ages. General study findings and limits: CMV infection status of these donors was not known.

Trimming removed 7 bases from V and 4 bases from J; junction bases left unmatched: 13. The CDR3 extends over 15 amino acids. Germline assignment: CDR1 MNHNS and CDR2 SASEGT. The receptor comes from a woman aged 55 to 70 in good health. V usage is TRBV6-1 and J usage is TRBJ2-7; TRBD2 aligns across 7 bases. The sample comprised blood. The CDR3: CASINQGTSVYEQYF. CDR3 nucleotides: TGTGCCAGCATCAACCAAGGTACTAGCGTATACGAGCAGTACTTC.